This is a list of T cell receptor beta chains from one sample in a study of blood T cell repertoires in COVID-19. Libraries were prepared by immunoSEQ multiplex PCR; TCRdb keeps only in-frame clonotypes and omits some of them. The sample shows roughly 430,000 clones, approximately 91% of them seen only once. The sample comprised PBMCs or T cells enriched from blood (not recorded which). These receptors originate from a woman between 35 and 50 years old with acute COVID-19. Both conserved end residues are part of each CDR3. The order of the fields is clone size, V gene, J gene, D gene, CDR3 DNA, CDR3 protein. D genes are given only for firm matches. A clone size is listed for some rows: how often the clone was seen (once, few, many), or a class if it is expanded.

NA	TRBV21-1	TRBJ2-2	NA	TGTGCCAGCAAATGGACACCTGCGAACACCGGGGAGCTGTTTTTT	CASKWTPANTGELFF
NA	TRBV7-2	TRBJ2-5	NA	TGTGCCAGCAGCTCCCCCCGCAGTAAAGAGACCCAGTACTTC	CASSSPRSKETQYF
once	TRBV7-9	TRBJ1-2	TRBD1	TGTGCCAGCAGCCTCCGACAGGGGCATAACTATGGCTACACCTTC	CASSLRQGHNYGYTF
once	TRBV5-1	TRBJ2-5	NA	TGCGCCAGCAGCTTGGGAACGGGAAAAGAGACCCAGTACTTC	CASSLGTGKETQYF
NA	TRBV10-3	TRBJ2-5	NA	TGTGCCATCAGTGAGTCGCGGCAGGGGAGGGGAGAGACCCAGTACTTC	CAISESRQGRGETQYF
NA	TRBV30	TRBJ1-1	NA	TGTGCCTGGAGTGTACGAGAGAACACTGAAGCTTTCTTT	CAWSVRENTEAFF
NA	TRBV30	TRBJ1-3	NA	TGTGCCTGGAGTAGCGGGACTGTCTCTGGAAACACCATATATTTT	CAWSSGTVSGNTIYF
once	TRBV9	TRBJ2-1	TRBD2	TGTGCCAGCAGCCCCTATGCCTCCGGGGGGACCAATGAGCAGTTCTTC	CASSPYASGGTNEQFF
NA	TRBV7-9	TRBJ2-1	NA	TGTGCCAGCAGCTTCGGGAATGAGCAGTTCTTC	CASSFGNEQFF
NA	TRBV10-3	TRBJ2-7	NA	TGTGCCATCAGTGAGCATACAGCCGTCTCCTACGAGCAGTACTTC	CAISEHTAVSYEQYF
NA	TRBV29-1	TRBJ2-7	NA	TGCAGCGTTGCAGGGACAAGCTACGAGCAGTACTTC	CSVAGTSYEQYF
few	TRBV5-8	TRBJ1-6	NA	TGTGCCAGCAGCTTGTTTTCCTATTCACCCCTCCACTTT	CASSLFSYSPLHF
NA	TRBV12-3/TRBV12-4	TRBJ2-7	NA	TGTGCCAGCAGGGGACAAGGCAGGGAGCAGTACTTC	CASRGQGREQYF
NA	TRBV5-1	TRBJ1-4	NA	TGCGCCAGCAGTTCCCCCGGGGAGGACGAAAAACTGTTTTTT	CASSSPGEDEKLFF
NA	TRBV7-8	TRBJ2-7	NA	TGTGCCAGCAGCACACAGCCAGCCTCCTACGAGCAGTACTTC	CASSTQPASYEQYF
NA	TRBV25-1	TRBJ1-6	NA	TGTGCCAGCAGGGGACAACATAATTCACCCCTCCACTTT	CASRGQHNSPLHF
NA	TRBV4-1	TRBJ1-1	TRBD1	TGCGCCAGCAGCCAAGATGGAGGACAGGGTCGAAGGAACACTGAAGCTTTCTTT	CASSQDGGQGRRNTEAFF
NA	TRBV5-5	TRBJ2-3	TRBD2	TGTGCCAGCAGCTTGGCCGGCTTAGCGGGGGGTTTGACAGATACGCAGTATTTT	CASSLAGLAGGLTDTQYF
once	TRBV30	TRBJ1-1	TRBD1	TGTGCCTTAGGACAGGCTGGGGAAGCTTTCTTT	CALGQAGEAFF
NA	TRBV7-8	TRBJ1-1	TRBD1	TGTGCCAGCAGCTTAGGAGGCAGGGGGCGAGGTGAAGCTTTCTTT	CASSLGGRGRGEAFF
NA	TRBV12-3/TRBV12-4	TRBJ2-2	NA	TGTGCCAGCAGTACAGGGTCGGAGCTGTTTTTT	CASSTGSELFF
NA	TRBV19	TRBJ1-1	NA	TGTGCCAGTAGTCTATCAGGGGAGACATTGCACACTGAAGCTTTCTTT	CASSLSGETLHTEAFF
NA	TRBV13	TRBJ2-1	NA	TGTGCCAGCAGCTTATTTCGTGGGGGCCTAAATGAGCAGTTCTTC	CASSLFRGGLNEQFF
NA	TRBV19	TRBJ1-1	NA	TGTGCCAGTAGGACCCGGGGGGGGAACACTGAAGCTTTCTTT	CASRTRGGNTEAFF
NA	TRBV18	TRBJ2-3	TRBD2	TGTGCCAGCTCACCCCTTGCCAGCGGGGGTGCAGATACGCAGTATTTT	CASSPLASGGADTQYF
NA	TRBV30	TRBJ2-1	TRBD2	TGTGCCTGGAGTTTGGTAAGCGGGGGGCGCTCCTACAATGAGCAGTTCTTC	CAWSLVSGGRSYNEQFF
NA	TRBV5-4	TRBJ2-3	NA	TGTGCCAGCAGCTCGGACTCATACACAGATACGCAGTATTTT	CASSSDSYTDTQYF
NA	TRBV18	TRBJ2-2	TRBD1	TGTGCCAGCTCACCTTCACAGGGGACCGGGGAGCTGTTTTTT	CASSPSQGTGELFF
NA	TRBV5-1	TRBJ2-7	TRBD2	TGCGCCAGCAGCTTGGGTTGGGGAGGGACGGCTTACGAGCAGTACTTC	CASSLGWGGTAYEQYF
NA	TRBV9	TRBJ2-3	TRBD2	TGTGCCAGCAGCGTAGTAGCAGCGGGGGGCACAGATACGCAGTATTTT	CASSVVAAGGTDTQYF
NA	TRBV3-1/TRBV3-2	TRBJ2-7	TRBD1	TGTGCCAGCAGCCAAACCTTGACAGGGGTGGAAGCCGAGCAGTACTTC	CASSQTLTGVEAEQYF
NA	TRBV5-1	TRBJ1-3	NA	TGCGCCAGCAGCTTGGCCCCGAGCTCTGGAAACACCATATATTTT	CASSLAPSSGNTIYF
NA	TRBV18	TRBJ1-2	NA	TGTGCCAGCTCACCCGTGGGGCAAGCGTATGGCTACACCTTC	CASSPVGQAYGYTF
NA	TRBV5-1	TRBJ2-1	TRBD2	TGCGCCAGCAGCTTGGACCCGGGGGGCTACAATGAGCAGTTCTTC	CASSLDPGGYNEQFF
once	TRBV5-1	TRBJ1-2	NA	TGCGCCAGCAGCTGGGGGGGGTCCGCTGATGGCTACACCTTC	CASSWGGSADGYTF
once	TRBV7-2	TRBJ1-2	TRBD1	TGTGCCAGCAGCCCAGACTCAGACAGGGACAACTATGGCTACACCTTC	CASSPDSDRDNYGYTF
NA	TRBV7-8	TRBJ2-2	NA	TGTGCCAGCAGCTCCGAGGGCCTTATGAACACCGGGGAGCTGTTTTTT	CASSSEGLMNTGELFF
NA	TRBV5-1	TRBJ2-5	NA	TGCGCCAGCAGCACGACAGCCGGGGGAGAGACCCAGTACTTC	CASSTTAGGETQYF
NA	TRBV12-3/TRBV12-4	TRBJ1-2	NA	TGTGCCAGCAGTGCTACTCCTAACTATGGCTACACCTTC	CASSATPNYGYTF
NA	TRBV6-5	TRBJ1-5	TRBD1	TGTGCCAGCAGTTACCGACAGGGTAGCAATCAGCCCCAGCATTTT	CASSYRQGSNQPQHF
NA	TRBV6-5	TRBJ2-7	NA	TGTGCCACAGGGGCGTGGTCCTACGAGCAGTACTTC	CATGAWSYEQYF
once	TRBV11-2	TRBJ2-7	NA	TGTGCCAGCAGTTTTCCCCAGAACTTC	CASSFPQNF
NA	TRBV7-2	TRBJ2-5	NA	TGTGCCAGCAGCTTAGAGAGGTTCGGGACCCAGTACTTC	CASSLERFGTQYF
NA	TRBV5-1	TRBJ2-5	NA	TGCGCCAGCAGCCCCCTGGGCGAGACCCAGTACTTC	CASSPLGETQYF
NA	TRBV7-6	TRBJ1-6	TRBD1	TGTGCCAGCAGCCAAACAGGGGGGGATGTTATAACCCTCCACTTT	CASSQTGGDVITLHF
NA	TRBV7-9	TRBJ2-4	NA	TGTGCCAGCAGTGATACCGGCAGTGCGGGTGGCCACATTCAGTACTTC	CASSDTGSAGGHIQYF
NA	TRBV20-1	TRBJ1-5	NA	TGCAGTGCTAGTGGCGCGGCAGGGGACCAGCCCCAGCATTTT	CSASGAAGDQPQHF
NA	TRBV11-3	TRBJ2-2	NA	TGTGCCAGCAGCTTAGGGCAGGCGAACACCGGGGAGCTGTTTTTT	CASSLGQANTGELFF
NA	TRBV19	TRBJ1-1	NA	TGTGCCAGTAGTATAAGGTCGGAGGGGCTGAACACTGAAGCTTTCTTT	CASSIRSEGLNTEAFF
NA	TRBV10-3	TRBJ1-1	TRBD1	TGTGCCATCAGTGAGGTACAGGGGTACACTGAAGCTTTCTTT	CAISEVQGYTEAFF
few	TRBV7-9	TRBJ2-5	TRBD2	TGTGCCAGCAGCCTCCGGACTAGCGGGCGGCAAGAGACCCAGTACTTC	CASSLRTSGRQETQYF
NA	TRBV5-1	TRBJ2-3	TRBD2	TGCGCCAGCAGCTTAACCGCTAGCGGGGTCTCAGATACGCAGTATTTT	CASSLTASGVSDTQYF
NA	TRBV28	TRBJ2-3	TRBD2	TGTGCCAGTTCTAGCGGGGGGGGAGAGGGGCAGTATTTT	CASSSGGGEGQYF
once	TRBV19	TRBJ1-6	TRBD1	TGTGCCAGTAGTATAAGGGACAGGTCCTCACCCCTCCACTTT	CASSIRDRSSPLHF
NA	TRBV7-2	TRBJ2-5	TRBD2	TGTGCCAGCAGCTTCCCGACTAGCTCGGAGACCCAGTACTTC	CASSFPTSSETQYF
NA	TRBV28	TRBJ1-5	NA	TGTGCCAGCAGTTTTTCCGGGTTGAGAATTGGTAGCAATCAGCCCCAGCATTTT	CASSFSGLRIGSNQPQHF
NA	TRBV5-1	TRBJ2-5	NA	TGCGCCAGCAGCTTGGTGGGGACTGAAGAGACCCAGTACTTC	CASSLVGTEETQYF